The rows below give T cell receptor beta chains drawn from one sample of a study of cytomegalovirus exposure and HLA in healthy donors. The table came from immunoSEQ multiplex PCR; TCRdb's copy has only in-frame clones and leaves some out. The table includes roughly 99,000 clones, around three quarters detected once. Sequenced input: PBMCs. The receptors originated from a man aged 25 to 45 in good health and CMV-seronegative. The CDR3 runs from the conserved cysteine through the conserved F or W. D genes are given only for firm matches. Clone size is shown for a subset of rows, as once, few, many or a class of expanded clone.

D gene: TRBD2; V gene: TRBV11-2; clone size: few; J gene: TRBJ2-5; CDR3 protein: CASSLVGHGTSGQETQYF; CDR3 DNA: TGTGCCAGCAGCTTAGTAGGCCACGGGACTAGCGGACAAGAGACCCAGTACTTC
D gene: .; V gene: TRBV11-2; clone size: .; J gene: TRBJ2-6; CDR3 protein: CASSPTSGANVLTF; CDR3 DNA: TGTGCCAGCAGCCCTACCTCTGGGGCCAACGTCCTGACTTTC
D gene: TRBD1; V gene: TRBV15; clone size: .; J gene: TRBJ2-3; CDR3 protein: CATSTGTDHTDTQYF; CDR3 DNA: TGTGCCACCAGCACCGGGACAGACCACACAGATACGCAGTATTTT
D gene: .; V gene: TRBV6-6; clone size: .; J gene: TRBJ2-3; CDR3 protein: CASSYQSSSTDTQYF; CDR3 DNA: TGTGCCAGCAGTTACCAGTCGTCTTCAACAGATACGCAGTATTTT
D gene: TRBD1; V gene: TRBV6-1; clone size: .; J gene: TRBJ2-3; CDR3 protein: CASSATGGRTQYF; CDR3 DNA: TGTGCCAGCAGTGCTACAGGGGGTAGAACGCAGTATTTT
D gene: .; V gene: TRBV5-1; clone size: .; J gene: TRBJ2-1; CDR3 protein: CASSLEPAGTYNEQFF; CDR3 DNA: TGCGCCAGCAGCTTGGAACCAGCGGGCACCTACAATGAGCAGTTCTTC
D gene: TRBD1; V gene: TRBV30; clone size: .; J gene: TRBJ1-1; CDR3 protein: CAWSRQGGTEAFF; CDR3 DNA: TGTGCCTGGAGCCGACAGGGTGGCACTGAAGCTTTCTTT
D gene: TRBD1; V gene: TRBV6-1; clone size: .; J gene: TRBJ2-7; CDR3 protein: CASSVDRAHEQYF; CDR3 DNA: TGTGCCAGCAGCGTGGACAGGGCCCACGAGCAGTACTTC
D gene: TRBD1; V gene: TRBV10-3; clone size: .; J gene: TRBJ2-7; CDR3 protein: CAIMGQGAYEQYF; CDR3 DNA: TGTGCCATCATGGGGCAGGGGGCTTACGAGCAGTACTTC
D gene: TRBD2; V gene: TRBV11-2; clone size: .; J gene: TRBJ2-1; CDR3 protein: CASRGLAGGYNEQFF; CDR3 DNA: TGTGCCAGCAGAGGTCTAGCGGGAGGTTACAATGAGCAGTTCTTC
D gene: TRBD1; V gene: TRBV19; clone size: .; J gene: TRBJ1-2; CDR3 protein: CASSIVTGANYGYTF; CDR3 DNA: TGTGCCAGTAGTATAGTAACAGGGGCCAACTATGGCTACACCTTC
D gene: .; V gene: TRBV7-9; clone size: .; J gene: TRBJ2-1; CDR3 protein: CASSPSGEDSYNEQFF; CDR3 DNA: TGTGCCAGCAGCCCTTCGGGGGAGGACTCCTACAATGAGCAGTTCTTC
D gene: .; V gene: TRBV2; clone size: .; J gene: TRBJ1-2; CDR3 protein: CASSRDYGYTF; CDR3 DNA: TGTGCCAGCAGCAGGGATTACGGCTACACCTTC
D gene: .; V gene: TRBV4-2; clone size: .; J gene: TRBJ2-5; CDR3 protein: CASSQGLEGTQYF; CDR3 DNA: TGTGCCAGCAGCCAAGGACTAGAGGGGACCCAGTACTTC
D gene: .; V gene: TRBV27; clone size: .; J gene: TRBJ1-2; CDR3 protein: CASSLSSRGRVGYTF; CDR3 DNA: TGTGCCAGCAGTTTATCGTCCAGGGGAAGGGTTGGCTACACCTTC
D gene: TRBD2; V gene: TRBV5-4; clone size: .; J gene: TRBJ2-3; CDR3 protein: CASSLAAGGGTDTQYF; CDR3 DNA: TGTGCCAGCAGCTTGGCCGCGGGAGGGGGCACAGATACGCAGTATTTT
D gene: TRBD2; V gene: TRBV7-2; clone size: .; J gene: TRBJ2-5; CDR3 protein: CASSLGLAGQETQYF; CDR3 DNA: TGTGCCAGCAGCTTGGGACTAGCGGGACAAGAGACCCAGTACTTC
D gene: .; V gene: TRBV30; clone size: once; J gene: TRBJ1-6; CDR3 protein: CAWKGVPNSPLHF; CDR3 DNA: TGTGCCTGGAAAGGGGTACCGAATTCACCCCTCCACTTT
D gene: .; V gene: TRBV4-1; clone size: once; J gene: TRBJ1-2; CDR3 protein: CASSQNAGWPYGYTF; CDR3 DNA: TGCGCCAGCAGCCAAAACGCGGGTTGGCCCTATGGCTACACCTTC
D gene: TRBD1; V gene: TRBV6-6; clone size: few; J gene: TRBJ1-1; CDR3 protein: CASSLGQGGSEAFF; CDR3 DNA: TGTGCCAGCAGCTTAGGACAGGGAGGCAGTGAAGCTTTCTTT
D gene: .; V gene: TRBV2; clone size: few; J gene: TRBJ2-2; CDR3 protein: CASSLNRPGTGELFF; CDR3 DNA: TGTGCCAGCAGTCTAAACCGACCGGGCACCGGGGAGCTGTTTTTT
D gene: TRBD2; V gene: TRBV27; clone size: .; J gene: TRBJ2-1; CDR3 protein: CASSRDIAGYNEQFF; CDR3 DNA: TGTGCCAGCAGTCGCGACATAGCGGGGTACAATGAGCAGTTCTTC
D gene: .; V gene: TRBV7-9; clone size: .; J gene: TRBJ1-2; CDR3 protein: CASSLGGDYGYTF; CDR3 DNA: TGTGCCAGCAGCTTAGGGGGCGACTATGGCTACACCTTC
D gene: .; V gene: TRBV28; clone size: .; J gene: TRBJ1-2; CDR3 protein: CASTTKRTGGGNYGYTF; CDR3 DNA: TGTGCCAGCACCACTAAGAGGACGGGGGGTGGTAACTATGGCTACACCTTC
D gene: .; V gene: TRBV2; clone size: .; J gene: TRBJ1-3; CDR3 protein: CASSEGRDGNTIYF; CDR3 DNA: TGTGCCAGCAGTGAAGGCAGGGATGGAAACACCATATATTTT
D gene: .; V gene: TRBV5-1; clone size: once; J gene: TRBJ2-2; CDR3 protein: CASSLDPGGGPGELFF; CDR3 DNA: TGCGCCAGCAGCTTGGATCCGGGCGGGGGCCCCGGGGAGCTGTTTTTT
D gene: .; V gene: TRBV2; clone size: .; J gene: TRBJ2-7; CDR3 protein: CASSEVGHSSYEQYF; CDR3 DNA: TGTGCCAGCAGTGAAGTGGGCCATAGCTCCTACGAGCAGTACTTC
D gene: TRBD1; V gene: TRBV29-1; clone size: .; J gene: TRBJ2-3; CDR3 protein: CSVARTGYSTDTQYF; CDR3 DNA: TGCAGCGTTGCGAGGACAGGTTATAGCACAGATACGCAGTATTTT